These T cell receptor beta chains were read from a single sample in a study of post-analysis software for immune sequencing data. TCRdb ran MiXCR on the PCR reads and lists one entry per CDR3 protein. The sample has 700,000 to 900,000 distinct CDR3 sequences; about 43% are singletons. Sequences were obtained from blood. These receptors were taken from a girl between 5 and 17 years old with multiple sclerosis. CDR3s include the opening cysteine and the closing phenylalanine or tryptophan. Fields, in order: CDR3 protein, V gene, J gene, CDR3 length.

CASSQLLGQLMNTEAFF	TRBV4-2	TRBJ1-1	17
CASSRIGGRAANEQFF	TRBV7-9	TRBJ2-1	16
CASSLARLSGTAEQFF	TRBV13	TRBJ2-1	16
CASSDTGPISPLHF	TRBV25-1	TRBJ1-6	14
CASSQDVGGTEAFF	TRBV4-2	TRBJ1-1	14
CATSPGPPENIQYF	TRBV15	TRBJ2-4	14
CASSPDGFWEQYF	TRBV28	TRBJ2-5	13
CASSLEVGAYGYTF	TRBV7-9	TRBJ1-2	14
CASSPLAGGPQNEQFF	TRBV27	TRBJ2-1	16
CASRRTNEQFF	TRBV5-6	TRBJ2-1	11
CASSYRLEDIQYF	TRBV7-8	TRBJ2-4	13
CASSRGQVVGTQYF	TRBV28	TRBJ2-3	14
CASSPHRGRGAFF	TRBV7-2	TRBJ1-1	13
CASSLSVDRGPTSF	TRBV6-5	TRBJ2-4	14
CASSPNSSVREAQYF	TRBV28	TRBJ2-7	15
CASSYSPSGGSDTQYF	TRBV6-5	TRBJ2-3	16
CASSDMNRVNEQFF	TRBV2	TRBJ2-1	14
CASSWGGIDEQYF	TRBV12-3/TRBV12-4	TRBJ2-7	13
CASRKPRDRGTYEQYF	TRBV6-2/TRBV6-3	TRBJ2-7	16
CASRLLGGYEQYF	TRBV27	TRBJ2-7	13
CSVEAEGNYGYTF	TRBV29-1	TRBJ1-2	13
CASSLGPPGQYF	TRBV11-2	TRBJ2-5	12
CASRGLAGERDTQYF	TRBV6-2/TRBV6-3	TRBJ2-3	15
CASKRNYNEQFF	TRBV6-5	TRBJ2-1	12
CSALTGAQYF	TRBV20-1	TRBJ2-7	10